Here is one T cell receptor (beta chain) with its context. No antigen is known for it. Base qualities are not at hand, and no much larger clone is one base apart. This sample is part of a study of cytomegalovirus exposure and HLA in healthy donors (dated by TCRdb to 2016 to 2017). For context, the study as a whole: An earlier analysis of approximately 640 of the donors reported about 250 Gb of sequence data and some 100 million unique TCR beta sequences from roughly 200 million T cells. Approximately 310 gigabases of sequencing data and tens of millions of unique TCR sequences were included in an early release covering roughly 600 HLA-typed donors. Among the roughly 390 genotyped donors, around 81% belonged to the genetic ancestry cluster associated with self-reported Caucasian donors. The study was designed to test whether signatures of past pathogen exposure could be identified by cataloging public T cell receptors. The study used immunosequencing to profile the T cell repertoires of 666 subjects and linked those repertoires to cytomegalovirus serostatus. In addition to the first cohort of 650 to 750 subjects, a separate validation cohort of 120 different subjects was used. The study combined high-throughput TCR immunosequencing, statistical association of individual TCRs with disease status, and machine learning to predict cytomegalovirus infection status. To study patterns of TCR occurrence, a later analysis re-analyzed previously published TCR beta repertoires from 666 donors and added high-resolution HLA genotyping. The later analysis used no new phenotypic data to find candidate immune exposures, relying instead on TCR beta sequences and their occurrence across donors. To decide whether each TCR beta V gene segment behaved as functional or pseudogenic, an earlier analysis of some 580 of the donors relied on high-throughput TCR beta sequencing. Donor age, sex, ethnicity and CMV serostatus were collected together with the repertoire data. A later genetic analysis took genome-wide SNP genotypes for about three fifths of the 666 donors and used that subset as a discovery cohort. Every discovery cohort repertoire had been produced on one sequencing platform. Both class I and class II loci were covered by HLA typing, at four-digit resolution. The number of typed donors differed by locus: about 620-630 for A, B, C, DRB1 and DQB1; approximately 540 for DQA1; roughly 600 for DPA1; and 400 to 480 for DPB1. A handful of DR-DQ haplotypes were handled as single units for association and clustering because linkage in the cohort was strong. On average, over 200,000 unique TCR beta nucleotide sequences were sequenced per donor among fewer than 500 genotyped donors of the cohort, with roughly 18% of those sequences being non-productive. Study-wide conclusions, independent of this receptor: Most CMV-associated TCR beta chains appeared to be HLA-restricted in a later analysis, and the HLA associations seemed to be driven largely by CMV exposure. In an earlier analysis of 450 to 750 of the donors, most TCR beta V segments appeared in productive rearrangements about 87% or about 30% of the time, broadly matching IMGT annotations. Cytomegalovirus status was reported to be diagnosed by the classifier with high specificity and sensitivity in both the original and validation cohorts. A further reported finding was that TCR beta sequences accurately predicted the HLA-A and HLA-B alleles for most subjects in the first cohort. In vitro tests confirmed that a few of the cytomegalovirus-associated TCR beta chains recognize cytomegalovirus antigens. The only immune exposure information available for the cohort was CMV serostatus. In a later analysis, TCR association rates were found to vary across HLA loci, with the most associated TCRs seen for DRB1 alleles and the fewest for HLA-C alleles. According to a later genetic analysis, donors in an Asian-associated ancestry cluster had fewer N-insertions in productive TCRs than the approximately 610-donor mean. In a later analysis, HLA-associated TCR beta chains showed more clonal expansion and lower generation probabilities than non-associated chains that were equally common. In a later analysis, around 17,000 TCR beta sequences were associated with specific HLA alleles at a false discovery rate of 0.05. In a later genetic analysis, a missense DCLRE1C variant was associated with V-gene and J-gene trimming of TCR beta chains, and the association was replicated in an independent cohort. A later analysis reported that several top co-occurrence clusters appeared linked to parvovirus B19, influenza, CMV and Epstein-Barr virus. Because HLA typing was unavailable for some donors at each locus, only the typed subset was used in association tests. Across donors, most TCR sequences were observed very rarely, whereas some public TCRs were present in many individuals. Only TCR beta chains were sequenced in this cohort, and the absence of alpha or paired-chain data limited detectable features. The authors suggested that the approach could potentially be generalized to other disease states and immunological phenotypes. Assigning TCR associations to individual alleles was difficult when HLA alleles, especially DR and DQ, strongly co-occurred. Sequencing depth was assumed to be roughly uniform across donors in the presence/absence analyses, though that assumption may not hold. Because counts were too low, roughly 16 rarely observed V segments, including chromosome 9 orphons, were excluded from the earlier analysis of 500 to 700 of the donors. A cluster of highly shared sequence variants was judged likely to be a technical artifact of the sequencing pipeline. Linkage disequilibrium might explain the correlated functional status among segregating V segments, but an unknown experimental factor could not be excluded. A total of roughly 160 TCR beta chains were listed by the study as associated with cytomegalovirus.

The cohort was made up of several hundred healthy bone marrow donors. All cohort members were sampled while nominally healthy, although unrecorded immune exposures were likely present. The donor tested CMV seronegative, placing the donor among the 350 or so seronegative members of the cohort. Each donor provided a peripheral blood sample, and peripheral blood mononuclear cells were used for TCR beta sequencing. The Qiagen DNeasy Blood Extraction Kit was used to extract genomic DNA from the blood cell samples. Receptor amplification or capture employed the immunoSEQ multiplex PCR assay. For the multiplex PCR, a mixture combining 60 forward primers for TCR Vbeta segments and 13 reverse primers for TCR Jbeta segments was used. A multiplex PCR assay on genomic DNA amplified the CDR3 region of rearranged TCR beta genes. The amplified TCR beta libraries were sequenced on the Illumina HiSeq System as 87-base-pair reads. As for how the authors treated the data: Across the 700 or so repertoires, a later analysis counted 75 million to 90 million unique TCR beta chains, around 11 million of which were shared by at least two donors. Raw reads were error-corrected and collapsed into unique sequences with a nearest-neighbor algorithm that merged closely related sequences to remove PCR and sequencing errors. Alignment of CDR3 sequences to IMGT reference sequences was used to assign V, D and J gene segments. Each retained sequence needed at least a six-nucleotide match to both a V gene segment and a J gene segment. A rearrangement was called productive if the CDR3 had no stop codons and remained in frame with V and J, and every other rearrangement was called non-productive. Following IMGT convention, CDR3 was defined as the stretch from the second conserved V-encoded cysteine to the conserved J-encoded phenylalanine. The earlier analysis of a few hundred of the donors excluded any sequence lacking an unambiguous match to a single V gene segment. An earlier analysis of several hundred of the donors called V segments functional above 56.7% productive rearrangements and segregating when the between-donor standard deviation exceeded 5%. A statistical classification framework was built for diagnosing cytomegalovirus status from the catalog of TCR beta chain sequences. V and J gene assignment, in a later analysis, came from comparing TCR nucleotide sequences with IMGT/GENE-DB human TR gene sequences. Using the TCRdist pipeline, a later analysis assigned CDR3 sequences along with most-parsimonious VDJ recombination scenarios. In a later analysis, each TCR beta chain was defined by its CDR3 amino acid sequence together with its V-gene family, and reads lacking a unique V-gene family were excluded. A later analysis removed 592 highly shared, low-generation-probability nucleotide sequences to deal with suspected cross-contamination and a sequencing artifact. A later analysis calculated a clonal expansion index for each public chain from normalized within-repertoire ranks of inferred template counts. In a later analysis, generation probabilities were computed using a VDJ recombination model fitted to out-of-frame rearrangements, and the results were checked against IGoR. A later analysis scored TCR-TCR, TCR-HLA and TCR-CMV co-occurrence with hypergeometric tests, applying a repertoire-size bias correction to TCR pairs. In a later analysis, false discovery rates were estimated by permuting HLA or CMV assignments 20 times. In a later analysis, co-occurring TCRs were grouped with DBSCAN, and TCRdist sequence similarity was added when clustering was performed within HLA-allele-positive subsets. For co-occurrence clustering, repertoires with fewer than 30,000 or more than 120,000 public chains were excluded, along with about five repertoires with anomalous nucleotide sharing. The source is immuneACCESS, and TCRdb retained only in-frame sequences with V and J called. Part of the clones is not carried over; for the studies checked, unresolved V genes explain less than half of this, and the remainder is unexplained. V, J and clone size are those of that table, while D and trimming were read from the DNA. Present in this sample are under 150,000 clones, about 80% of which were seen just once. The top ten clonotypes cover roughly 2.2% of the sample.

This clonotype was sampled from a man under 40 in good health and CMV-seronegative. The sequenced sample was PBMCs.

The DNA reads as follows: TGCGCCAGCAGCTTGACCGCCGGGACTTCTCTCGAGCAGTACTTC. Translated, this gives CASSLTAGTSLEQYF. The chain is encoded by TRBV5-1 joined to TRBJ2-7; the D region possibly corresponds to TRBD2 (6 bases align). CDR1 and CDR2 were assigned from the germline V gene as SGHRS and YFSETQ. The CDR3 runs 15 amino acids, cysteine and phenylalanine included. Only CDR3 DNA remains: 45 bases, in frame from the first base. At the junction V is shortened by 1 base and J by 6 bases, with 17 bases in between.